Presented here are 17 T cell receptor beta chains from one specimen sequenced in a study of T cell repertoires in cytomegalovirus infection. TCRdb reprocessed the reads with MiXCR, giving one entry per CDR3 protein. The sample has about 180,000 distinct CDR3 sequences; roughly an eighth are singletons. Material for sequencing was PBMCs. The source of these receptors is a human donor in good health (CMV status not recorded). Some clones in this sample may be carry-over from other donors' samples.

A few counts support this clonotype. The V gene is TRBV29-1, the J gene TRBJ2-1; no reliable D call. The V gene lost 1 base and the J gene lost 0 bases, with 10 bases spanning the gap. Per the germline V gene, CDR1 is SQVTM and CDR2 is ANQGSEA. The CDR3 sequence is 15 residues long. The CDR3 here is CSVEGGRSSYNEQFF. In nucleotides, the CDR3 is TGCAGCGTTGAAGGCGGCCGGAGCTCCTACAATGAGCAGTTCTTC.

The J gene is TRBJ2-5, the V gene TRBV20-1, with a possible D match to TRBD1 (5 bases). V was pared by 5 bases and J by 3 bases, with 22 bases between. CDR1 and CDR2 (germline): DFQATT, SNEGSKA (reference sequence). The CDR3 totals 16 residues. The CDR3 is CSALTIPMQGEETQYF. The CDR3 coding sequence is TGCAGTGCTCTTACTATTCCCATGCAAGGGGAAGAGACCCAGTACTTC.

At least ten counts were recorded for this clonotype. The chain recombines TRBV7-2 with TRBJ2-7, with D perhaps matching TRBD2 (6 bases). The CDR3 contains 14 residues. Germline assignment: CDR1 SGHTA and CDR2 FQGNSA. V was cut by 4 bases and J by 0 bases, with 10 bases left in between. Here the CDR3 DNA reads TGTGCCAGCAGCTGGGACTTTCCCTCCTACGAGCAGTACTTC. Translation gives CASSWDFPSYEQYF.

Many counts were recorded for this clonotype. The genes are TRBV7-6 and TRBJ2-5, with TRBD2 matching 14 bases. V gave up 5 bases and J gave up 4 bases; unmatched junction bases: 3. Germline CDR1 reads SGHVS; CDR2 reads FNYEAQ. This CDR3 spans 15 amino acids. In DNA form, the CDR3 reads TGTGCCAGCAGCCTTGGGACTAGCGGGGGAGAGACCCAGTACTTC. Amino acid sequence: CASSLGTSGGETQYF.

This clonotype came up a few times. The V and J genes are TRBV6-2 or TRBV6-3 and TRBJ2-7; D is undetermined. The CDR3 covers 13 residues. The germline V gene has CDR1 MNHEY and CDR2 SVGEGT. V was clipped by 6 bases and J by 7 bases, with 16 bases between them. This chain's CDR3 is CASSPGPGVEQYF. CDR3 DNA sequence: TGTGCCAGCAGCCCCGGACCAGGCGTGGAGCAGTACTTC.

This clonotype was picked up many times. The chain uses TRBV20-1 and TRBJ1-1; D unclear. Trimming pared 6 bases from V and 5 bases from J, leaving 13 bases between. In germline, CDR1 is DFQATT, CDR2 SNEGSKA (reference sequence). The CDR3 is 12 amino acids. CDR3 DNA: TGCAGTGCCAATGAAGGGAGAACTGAAGCTTTCTTT. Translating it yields CSANEGRTEAFF.

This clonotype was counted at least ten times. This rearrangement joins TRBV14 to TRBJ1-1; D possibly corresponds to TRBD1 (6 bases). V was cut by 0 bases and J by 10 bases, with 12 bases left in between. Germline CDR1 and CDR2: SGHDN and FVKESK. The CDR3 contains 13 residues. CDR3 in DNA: TGTGCCAGCAGCCAAGAGGACAGCCGCGGAGCTTTCTTT. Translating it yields CASSQEDSRGAFF.

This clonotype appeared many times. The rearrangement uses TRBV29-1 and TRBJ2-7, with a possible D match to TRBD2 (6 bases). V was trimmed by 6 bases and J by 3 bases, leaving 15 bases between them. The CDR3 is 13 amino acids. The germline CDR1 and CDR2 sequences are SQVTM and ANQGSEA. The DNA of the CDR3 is TGCAGCGTCGCGGGACGGGTTAACTACGAGCAGTACTTC. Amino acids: CSVAGRVNYEQYF.

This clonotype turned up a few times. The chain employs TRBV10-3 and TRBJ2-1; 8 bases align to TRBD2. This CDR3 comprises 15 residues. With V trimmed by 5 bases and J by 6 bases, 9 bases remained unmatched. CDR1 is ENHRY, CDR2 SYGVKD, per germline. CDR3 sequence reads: CAISRGGSLINEQFF. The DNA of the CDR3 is TGTGCCATCAGTCGGGGGGGGAGCCTCATCAATGAGCAGTTCTTC.

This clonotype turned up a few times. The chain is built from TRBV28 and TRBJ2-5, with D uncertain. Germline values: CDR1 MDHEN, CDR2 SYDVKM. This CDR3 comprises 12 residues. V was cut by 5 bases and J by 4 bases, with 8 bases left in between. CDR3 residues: CASSTTRETQYF. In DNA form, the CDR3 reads TGTGCCAGCAGTACCACCAGAGAGACCCAGTACTTC.

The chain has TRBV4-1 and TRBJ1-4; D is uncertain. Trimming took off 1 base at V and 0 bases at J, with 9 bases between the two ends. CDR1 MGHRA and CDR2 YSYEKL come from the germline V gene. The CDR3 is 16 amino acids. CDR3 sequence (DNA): TGCGCCAGCAGCCAAGGCCACGGGGCAACTAATGAAAAACTGTTTTTT. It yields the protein CASSQGHGATNEKLFF.

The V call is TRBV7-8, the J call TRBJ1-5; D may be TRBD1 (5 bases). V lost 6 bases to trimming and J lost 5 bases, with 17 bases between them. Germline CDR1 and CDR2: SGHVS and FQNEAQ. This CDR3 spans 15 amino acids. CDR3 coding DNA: TGTGCCAGCAGTTCAAAGGGGCAGGCTGATCAGCCCCAGCATTTT. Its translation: CASSSKGQADQPQHF.

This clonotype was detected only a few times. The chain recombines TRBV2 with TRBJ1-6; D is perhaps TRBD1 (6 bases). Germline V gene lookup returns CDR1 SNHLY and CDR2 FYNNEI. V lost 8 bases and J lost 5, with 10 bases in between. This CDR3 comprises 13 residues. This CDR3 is CASGTRNNSPLHF. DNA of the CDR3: TGTGCCAGCGGGACACGGAATAATTCACCCCTCCACTTT.

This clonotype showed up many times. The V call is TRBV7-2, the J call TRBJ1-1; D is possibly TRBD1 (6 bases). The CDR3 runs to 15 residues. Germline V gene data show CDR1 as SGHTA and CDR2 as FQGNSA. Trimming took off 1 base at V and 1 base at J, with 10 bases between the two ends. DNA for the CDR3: TGTGCCAGCAGCTTAGACAGGGCTACGAACACTGAAGCTTTCTTT. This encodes CASSLDRATNTEAFF.

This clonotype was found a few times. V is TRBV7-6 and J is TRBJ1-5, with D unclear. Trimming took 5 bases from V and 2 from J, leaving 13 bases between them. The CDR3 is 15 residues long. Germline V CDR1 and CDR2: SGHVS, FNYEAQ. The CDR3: CASSLLAGGNQPQHF. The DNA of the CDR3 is TGTGCCAGCAGCCTACTAGCGGGAGGCAATCAGCCCCAGCATTTT.

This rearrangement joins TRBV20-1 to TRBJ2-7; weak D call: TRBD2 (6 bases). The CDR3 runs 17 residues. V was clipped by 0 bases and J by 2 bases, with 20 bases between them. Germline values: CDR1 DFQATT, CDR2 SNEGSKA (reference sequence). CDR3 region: CSARDSDDSSVTYEQYF. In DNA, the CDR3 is TGCAGTGCTAGAGATTCTGATGACTCTAGCGTTACCTACGAGCAGTACTTC.

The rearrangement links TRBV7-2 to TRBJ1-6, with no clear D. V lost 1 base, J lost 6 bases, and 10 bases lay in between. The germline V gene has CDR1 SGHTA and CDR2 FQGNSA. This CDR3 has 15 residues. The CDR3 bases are TGTGCCAGCAGCTTAGAATCGACCCCTAATTCACCCCTCCACTTT. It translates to CASSLESTPNSPLHF.